Here is one T cell receptor beta chain with its context. The data were taken from a study of blood T cell repertoires in COVID-19. Measured with immunoSEQ multiplex PCR; TCRdb has only the in-frame clones, and not every one. The data hold fewer than 15,000 clones, with around 82% observed a single time. The sequence came from a human donor in a cohort sampled during active COVID-19. Specimen: peripheral blood.

CDR3: CASSEVGVSSSYNEQFF. The DNA of the CDR3 is TGTGCCAGCAGTGAGGTAGGCGTCTCTAGCTCCTACAATGAGCAGTTCTTC. V is TRBV6-4 and J is TRBJ2-1, with no clear D. With 3 bases removed from V and 0 bases from J, the gap between germline ends came to 15 bases. The CDR3 runs 17 residues. Germline lookup yields CDR1 MRHNA and CDR2 SNTAGT.